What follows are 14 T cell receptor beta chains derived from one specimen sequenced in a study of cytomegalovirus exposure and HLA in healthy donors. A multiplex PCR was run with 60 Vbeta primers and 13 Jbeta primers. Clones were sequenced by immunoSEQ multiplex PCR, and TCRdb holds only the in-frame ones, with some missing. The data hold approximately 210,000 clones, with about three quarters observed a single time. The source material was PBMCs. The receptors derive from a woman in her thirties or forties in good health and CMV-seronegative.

CDR3 residues: CASSQDVGPGGEAFF. The CDR3 nucleotides are TGCGCCAGCAGCCAAGATGTCGGCCCCGGGGGAGAAGCTTTCTTT. The chain couples TRBV4-1 to TRBJ1-1, with D maybe TRBD1 (5 bases). V lost 0 bases and J lost 8, with 16 bases in between. This CDR3 contains 15 residues. Germline CDR1 MGHRA, CDR2 YSYEKL.

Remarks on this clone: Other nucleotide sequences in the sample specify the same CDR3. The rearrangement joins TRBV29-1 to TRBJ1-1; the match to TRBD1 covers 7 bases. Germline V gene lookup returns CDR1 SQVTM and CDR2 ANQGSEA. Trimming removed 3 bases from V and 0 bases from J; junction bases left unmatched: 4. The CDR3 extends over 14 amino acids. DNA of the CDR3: TGCAGCGTTGAGAGGGGGCAGTTGAACACTGAAGCTTTCTTT. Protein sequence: CSVERGQLNTEAFF.

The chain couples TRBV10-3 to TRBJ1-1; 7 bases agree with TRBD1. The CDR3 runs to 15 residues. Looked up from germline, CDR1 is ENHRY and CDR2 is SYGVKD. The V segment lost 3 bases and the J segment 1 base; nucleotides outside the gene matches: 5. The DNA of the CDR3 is TGTGCCATCAGTGACCGGGACAGAGGGAACACTGAAGCTTTCTTT. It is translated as CAISDRDRGNTEAFF.

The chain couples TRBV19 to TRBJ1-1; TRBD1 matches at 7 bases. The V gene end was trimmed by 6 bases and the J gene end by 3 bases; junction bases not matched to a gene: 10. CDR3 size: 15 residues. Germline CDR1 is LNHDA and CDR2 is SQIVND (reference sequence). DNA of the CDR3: TGTGCCAGTAGGACTCAACAGGGGATTTACACTGAAGCTTTCTTT. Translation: CASRTQQGIYTEAFF.

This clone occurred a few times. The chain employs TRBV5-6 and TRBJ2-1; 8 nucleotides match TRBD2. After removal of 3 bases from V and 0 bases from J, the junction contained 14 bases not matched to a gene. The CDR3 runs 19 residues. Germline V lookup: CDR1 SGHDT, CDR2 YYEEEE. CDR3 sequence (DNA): TGTGCCAGCAGCTGGGGCCCTACTAGCGGTCCTAGCTCCTACAATGAGCAGTTCTTC. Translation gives CASSWGPTSGPSSYNEQFF.

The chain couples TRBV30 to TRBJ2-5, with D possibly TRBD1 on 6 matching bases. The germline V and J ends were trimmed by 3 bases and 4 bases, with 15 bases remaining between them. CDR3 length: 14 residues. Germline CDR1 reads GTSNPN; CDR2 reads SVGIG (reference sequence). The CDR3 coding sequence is TGTGCCTGGAGCCCCAATGGGGGCGGAGAGACCCAGTACTTC. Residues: CAWSPNGGGETQYF.

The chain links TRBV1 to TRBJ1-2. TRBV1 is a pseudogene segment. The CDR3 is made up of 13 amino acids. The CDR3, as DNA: TGCACCAGCAGCCCCCGTGAGAACTATGGCTACACCTTC. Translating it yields CTSSPRENYGYTF.

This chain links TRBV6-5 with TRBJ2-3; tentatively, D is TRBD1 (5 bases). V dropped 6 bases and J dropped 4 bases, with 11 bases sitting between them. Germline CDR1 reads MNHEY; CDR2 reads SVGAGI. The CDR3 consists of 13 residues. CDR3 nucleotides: TGTGCCAGCAGACTCCAGGGTGCAGATACGCAGTATTTT. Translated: CASRLQGADTQYF.

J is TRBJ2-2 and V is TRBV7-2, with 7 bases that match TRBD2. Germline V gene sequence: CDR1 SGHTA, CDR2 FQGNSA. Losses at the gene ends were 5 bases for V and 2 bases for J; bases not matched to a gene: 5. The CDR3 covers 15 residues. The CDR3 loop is CASSAIAGNTGELFF. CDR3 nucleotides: TGTGCCAGCAGCGCAATAGCGGGTAACACCGGGGAGCTGTTTTTT.

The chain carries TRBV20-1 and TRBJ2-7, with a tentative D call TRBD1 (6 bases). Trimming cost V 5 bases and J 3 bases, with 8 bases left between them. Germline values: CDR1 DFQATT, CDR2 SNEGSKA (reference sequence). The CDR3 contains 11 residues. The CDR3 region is CSASTGYEQYF. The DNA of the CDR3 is TGCAGTGCTTCGACAGGCTACGAGCAGTACTTC.

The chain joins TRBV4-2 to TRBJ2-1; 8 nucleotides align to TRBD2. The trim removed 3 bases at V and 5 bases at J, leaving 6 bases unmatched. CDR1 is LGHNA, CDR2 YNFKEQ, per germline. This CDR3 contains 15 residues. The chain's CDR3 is CASSQSGGRHNEQFF. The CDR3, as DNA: TGTGCCAGCAGCCAGTCCGGCGGGAGGCACAATGAGCAGTTCTTC.

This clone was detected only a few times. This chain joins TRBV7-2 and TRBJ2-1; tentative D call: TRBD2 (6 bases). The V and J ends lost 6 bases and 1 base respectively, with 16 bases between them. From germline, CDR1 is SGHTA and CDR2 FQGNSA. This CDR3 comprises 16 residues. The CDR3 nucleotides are TGTGCCAGCAGACCCGCGGGGACGGCTTCCTACAATGAGCAGTTCTTC. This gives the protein CASRPAGTASYNEQFF.

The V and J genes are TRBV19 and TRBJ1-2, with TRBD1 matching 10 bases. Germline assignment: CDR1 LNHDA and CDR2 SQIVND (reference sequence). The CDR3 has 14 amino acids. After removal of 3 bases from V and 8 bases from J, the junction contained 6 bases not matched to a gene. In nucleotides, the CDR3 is TGTGCCAGTAGTATTGGGACAGGGGCGCTCGGCTACACCTTC. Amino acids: CASSIGTGALGYTF.

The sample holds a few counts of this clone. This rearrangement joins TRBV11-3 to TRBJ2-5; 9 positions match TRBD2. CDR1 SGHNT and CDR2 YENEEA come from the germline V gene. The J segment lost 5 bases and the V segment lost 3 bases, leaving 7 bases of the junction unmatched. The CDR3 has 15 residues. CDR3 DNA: TGTGCCAGCAGCTTGGGCGGGAGGGCCGTTGAGACCCAGTACTTC. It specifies CASSLGGRAVETQYF. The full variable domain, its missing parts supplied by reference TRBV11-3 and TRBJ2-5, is EAGVVQSPRYKIIEKKQPVAFWCNPISGHNTLYWYLQNLGQGPELLIRYENEEAVDDSQLPKDRFSAERLKGVDSTLKIQPAELGDSAVYLCASSLGGRAVETQYFGPGTRLLVL.